This T cell receptor (beta chain) is drawn from a study of shared clonotypes between healthy human individuals. Overall study findings and caveats: Estimated clonotype richness was generally higher in naive than memory subsets.

After removal of 10 bases from V and 7 bases from J, the junction contained 16 bases not matched to a gene. Germline V gene sequence: CDR1 SEHNR, CDR2 FQNEAQ (reference sequence). CDR3 length equals 14 residues. Clones were sequenced by immunoSEQ multiplex PCR, and TCRdb holds only the in-frame ones, with some missing. The sample lists 2,500,000 or so clones, 85% to 95% occurring once. As concerns this clone: Its antigen is not identified.

The sequence was collected from a man aged 18 to 29 in good health. Some clones in this sample may be carry-over from other donors' samples. Sequences were obtained from naive CD4+ T cells from PBMCs. Subset indicated: CD45RA+ positively selected. The chain is built from TRBV7-9 and TRBJ2-7; 7 nucleotides line up with TRBD1. This CDR3 is CATSPGQSLTEQYF. CDR3 bases: TGTGCCACCAGTCCGGGACAGTCCTTAACGGAGCAGTACTTC.